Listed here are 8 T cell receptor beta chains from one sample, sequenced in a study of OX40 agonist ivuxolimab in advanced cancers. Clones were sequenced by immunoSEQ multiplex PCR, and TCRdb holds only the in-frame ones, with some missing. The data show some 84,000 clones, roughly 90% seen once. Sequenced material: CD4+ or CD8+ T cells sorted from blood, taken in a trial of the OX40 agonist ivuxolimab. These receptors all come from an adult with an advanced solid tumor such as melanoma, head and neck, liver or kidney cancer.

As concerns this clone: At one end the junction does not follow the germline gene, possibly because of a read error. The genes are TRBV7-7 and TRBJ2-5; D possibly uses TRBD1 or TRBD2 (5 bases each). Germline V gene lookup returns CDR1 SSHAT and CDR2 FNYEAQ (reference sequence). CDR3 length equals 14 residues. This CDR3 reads CASSLGRGTETQYF. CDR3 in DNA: TGTGCTAGCAGCTTAGGTCGGGGCACGGAGACCCAGTACTTC.

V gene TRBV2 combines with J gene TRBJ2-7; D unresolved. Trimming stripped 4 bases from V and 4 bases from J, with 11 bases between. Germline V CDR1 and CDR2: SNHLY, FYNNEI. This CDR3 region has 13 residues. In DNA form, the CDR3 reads TGTGCCAGCAGTGTGGGCAGGCTATACGAGCAGTACTTC. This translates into CASSVGRLYEQYF.

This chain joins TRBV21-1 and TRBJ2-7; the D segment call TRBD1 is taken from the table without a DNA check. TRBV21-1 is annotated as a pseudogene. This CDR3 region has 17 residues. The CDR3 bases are TGTGCCAGCAGCTCCAAAGGTGGGGCCGGCATCTCCTACGAGCAGTACTTC. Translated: CASSSKGGAGISYEQYF.

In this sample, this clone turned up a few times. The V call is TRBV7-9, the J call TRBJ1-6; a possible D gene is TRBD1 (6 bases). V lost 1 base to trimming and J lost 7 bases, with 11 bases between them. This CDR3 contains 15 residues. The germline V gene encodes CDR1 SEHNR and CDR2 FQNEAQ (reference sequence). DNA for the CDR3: TGTGCCAGCAGCTTAGTATTGGGACACAATTCACCCCTCCACTTT. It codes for CASSLVLGHNSPLHF.

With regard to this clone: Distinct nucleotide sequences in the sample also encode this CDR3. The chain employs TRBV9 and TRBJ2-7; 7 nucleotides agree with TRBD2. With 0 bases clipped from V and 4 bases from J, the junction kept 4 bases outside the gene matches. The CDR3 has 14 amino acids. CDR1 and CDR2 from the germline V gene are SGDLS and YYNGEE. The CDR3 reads CASSVAGAGYEQYF. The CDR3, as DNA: TGTGCCAGCAGCGTAGCCGGAGCGGGGTACGAGCAGTACTTC.

The CDR3 sequence is CASSIAETPQETQYF. DNA of the CDR3: TGTGCCAGTAGTATAGCTGAGACACCGCAAGAGACCCAGTACTTC. The J gene is TRBJ2-5, the V gene TRBV19; the D is unclear. The V and J ends lost 1 base and 2 bases respectively, with 11 bases between them. Germline V CDR1 and CDR2: LNHDA, SQIVND (reference sequence). CDR3 size: 15 residues.

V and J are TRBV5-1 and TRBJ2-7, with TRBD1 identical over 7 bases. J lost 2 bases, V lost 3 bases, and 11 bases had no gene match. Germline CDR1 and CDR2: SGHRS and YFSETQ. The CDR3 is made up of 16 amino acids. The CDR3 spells CASSSSQGEGAYEQYF. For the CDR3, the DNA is TGCGCCAGCAGCTCGTCGCAGGGGGAAGGGGCCTACGAGCAGTACTTC.

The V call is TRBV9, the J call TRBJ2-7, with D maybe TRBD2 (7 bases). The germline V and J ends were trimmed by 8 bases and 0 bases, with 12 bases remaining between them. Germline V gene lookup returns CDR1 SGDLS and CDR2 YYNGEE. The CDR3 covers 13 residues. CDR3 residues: CARGGASSYEQYF. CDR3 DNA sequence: TGTGCCAGGGGGGGGGCGAGCTCCTACGAGCAGTACTTC.